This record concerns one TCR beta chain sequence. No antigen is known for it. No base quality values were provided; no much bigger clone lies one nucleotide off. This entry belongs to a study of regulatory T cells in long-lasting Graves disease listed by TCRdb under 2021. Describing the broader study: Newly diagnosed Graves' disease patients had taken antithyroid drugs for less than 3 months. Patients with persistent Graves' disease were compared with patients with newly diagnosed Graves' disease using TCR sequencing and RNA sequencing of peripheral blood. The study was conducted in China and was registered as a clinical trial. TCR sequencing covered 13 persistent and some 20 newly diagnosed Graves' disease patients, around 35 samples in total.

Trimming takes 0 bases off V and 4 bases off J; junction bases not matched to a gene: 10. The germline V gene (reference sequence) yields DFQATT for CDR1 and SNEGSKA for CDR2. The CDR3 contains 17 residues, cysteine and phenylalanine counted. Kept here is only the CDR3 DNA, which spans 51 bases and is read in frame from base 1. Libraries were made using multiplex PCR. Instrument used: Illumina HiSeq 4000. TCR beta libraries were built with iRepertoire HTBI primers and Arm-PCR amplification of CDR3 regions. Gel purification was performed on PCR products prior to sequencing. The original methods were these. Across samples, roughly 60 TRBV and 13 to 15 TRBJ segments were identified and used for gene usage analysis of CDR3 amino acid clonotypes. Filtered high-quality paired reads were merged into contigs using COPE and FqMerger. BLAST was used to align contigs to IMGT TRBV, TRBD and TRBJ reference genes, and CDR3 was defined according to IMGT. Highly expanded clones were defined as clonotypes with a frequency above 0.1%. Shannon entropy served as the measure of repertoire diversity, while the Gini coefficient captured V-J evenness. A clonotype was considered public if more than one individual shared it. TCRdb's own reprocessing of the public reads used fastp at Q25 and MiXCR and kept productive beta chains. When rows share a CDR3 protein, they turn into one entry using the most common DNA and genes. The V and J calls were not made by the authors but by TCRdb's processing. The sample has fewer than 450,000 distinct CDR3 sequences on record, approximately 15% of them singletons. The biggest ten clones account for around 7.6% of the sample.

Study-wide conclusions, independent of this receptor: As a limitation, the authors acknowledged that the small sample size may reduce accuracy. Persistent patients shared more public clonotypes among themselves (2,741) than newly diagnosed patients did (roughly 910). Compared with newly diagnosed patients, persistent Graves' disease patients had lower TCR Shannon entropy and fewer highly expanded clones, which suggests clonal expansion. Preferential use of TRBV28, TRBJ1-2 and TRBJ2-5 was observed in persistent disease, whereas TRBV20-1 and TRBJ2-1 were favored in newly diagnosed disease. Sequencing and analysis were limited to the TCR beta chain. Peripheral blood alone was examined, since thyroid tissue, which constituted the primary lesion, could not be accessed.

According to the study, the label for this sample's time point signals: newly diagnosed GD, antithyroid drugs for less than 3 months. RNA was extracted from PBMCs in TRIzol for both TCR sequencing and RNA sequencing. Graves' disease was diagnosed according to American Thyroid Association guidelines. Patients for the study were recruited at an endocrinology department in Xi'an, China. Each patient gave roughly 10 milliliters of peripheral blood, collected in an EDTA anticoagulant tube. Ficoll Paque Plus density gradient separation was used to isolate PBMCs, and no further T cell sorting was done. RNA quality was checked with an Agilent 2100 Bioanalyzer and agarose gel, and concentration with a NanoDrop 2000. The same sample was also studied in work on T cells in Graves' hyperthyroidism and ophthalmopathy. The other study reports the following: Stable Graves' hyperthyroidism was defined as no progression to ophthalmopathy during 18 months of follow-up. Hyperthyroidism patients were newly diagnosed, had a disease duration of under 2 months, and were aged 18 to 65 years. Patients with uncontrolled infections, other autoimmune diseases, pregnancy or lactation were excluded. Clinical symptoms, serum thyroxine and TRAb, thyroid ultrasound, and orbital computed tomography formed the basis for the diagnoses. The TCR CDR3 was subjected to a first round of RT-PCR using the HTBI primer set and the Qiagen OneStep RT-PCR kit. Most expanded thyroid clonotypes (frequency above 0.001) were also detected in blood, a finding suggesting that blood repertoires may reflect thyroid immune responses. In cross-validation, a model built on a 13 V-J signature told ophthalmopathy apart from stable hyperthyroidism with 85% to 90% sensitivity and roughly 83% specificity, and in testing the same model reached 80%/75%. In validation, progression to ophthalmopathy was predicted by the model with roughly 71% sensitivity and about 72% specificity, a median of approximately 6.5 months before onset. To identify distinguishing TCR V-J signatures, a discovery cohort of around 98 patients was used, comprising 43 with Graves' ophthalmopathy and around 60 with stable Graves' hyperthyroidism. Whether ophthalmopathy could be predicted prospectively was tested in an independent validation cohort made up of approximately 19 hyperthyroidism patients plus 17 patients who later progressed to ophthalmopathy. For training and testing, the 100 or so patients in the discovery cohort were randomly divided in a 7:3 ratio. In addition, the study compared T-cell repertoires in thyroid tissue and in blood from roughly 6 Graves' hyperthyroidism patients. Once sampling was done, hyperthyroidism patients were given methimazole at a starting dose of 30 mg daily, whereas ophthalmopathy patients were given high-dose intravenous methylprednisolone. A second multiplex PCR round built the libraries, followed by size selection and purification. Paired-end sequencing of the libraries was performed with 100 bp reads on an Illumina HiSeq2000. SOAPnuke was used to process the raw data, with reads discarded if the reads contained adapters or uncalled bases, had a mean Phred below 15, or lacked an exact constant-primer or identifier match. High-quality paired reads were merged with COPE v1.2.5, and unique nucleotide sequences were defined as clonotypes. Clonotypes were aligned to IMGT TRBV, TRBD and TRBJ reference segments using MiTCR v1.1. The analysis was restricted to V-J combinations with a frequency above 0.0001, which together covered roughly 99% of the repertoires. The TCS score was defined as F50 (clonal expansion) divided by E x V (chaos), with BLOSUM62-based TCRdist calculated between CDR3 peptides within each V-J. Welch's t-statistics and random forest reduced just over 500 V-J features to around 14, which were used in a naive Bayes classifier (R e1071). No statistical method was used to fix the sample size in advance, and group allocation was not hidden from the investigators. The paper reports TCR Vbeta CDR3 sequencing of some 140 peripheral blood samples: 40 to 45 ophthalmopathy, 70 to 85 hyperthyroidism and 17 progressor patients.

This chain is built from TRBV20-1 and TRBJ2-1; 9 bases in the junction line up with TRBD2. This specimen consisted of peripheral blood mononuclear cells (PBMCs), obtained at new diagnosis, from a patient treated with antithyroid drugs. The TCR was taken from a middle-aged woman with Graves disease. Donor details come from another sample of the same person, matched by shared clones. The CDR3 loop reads CSARDIRGSGRYNEQFF. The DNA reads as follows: TGCAGTGCTAGAGATATTCGTGGTAGCGGGAGATACAATGAGCAGTTCTTC.